One and the same sample provided the 29 T cell receptor beta chains below, sequenced in a study of blood T cell repertoires in COVID-19. Clones were read by immunoSEQ multiplex PCR, and TCRdb kept only the in-frame ones, dropping some. The sample carries about 340,000 clones, about 86% recorded once. The sample consisted of PBMCs or T cells enriched from blood (not recorded which). The source is a woman aged 40-49 years with acute COVID-19.

This clone was counted a single time. J is TRBJ1-5 and V is TRBV19; D gene uncertain. The CDR3 has 13 amino acids. Germline-derived CDR1 and CDR2 are LNHDA and SQIVND (reference sequence). V lost 5 bases and J 8 bases, leaving 13 bases between the germline ends. The CDR3 sequence: CASSVRSLEPQHF. The CDR3 DNA reads as TGTGCCAGTAGTGTTCGTTCATTAGAGCCCCAGCATTTT.

This chain joins TRBV19 and TRBJ1-2; D is possibly TRBD1 (5 bases). Germline V gene lookup returns CDR1 LNHDA and CDR2 SQIVND (reference sequence). The CDR3 totals 14 residues. Trimming cost V 6 bases and J 1 base, with 12 bases left between them. CDR3 sequence: CASREWTINYGYTF. The CDR3 DNA sequence: TGTGCCAGTAGAGAATGGACAATTAACTATGGCTACACCTTC.

The chain couples TRBV7-8 to TRBJ2-7; unclear D gene. This CDR3 has 13 amino acids. The germline gives CDR1 SGHVS, CDR2 FQNEAQ. With 3 bases removed from V and 1 base from J, the gap between germline ends came to 7 bases. This CDR3 is CASSFLVSYEQYF. CDR3 sequence (DNA): TGTGCCAGCAGCTTCCTAGTATCCTACGAGCAGTACTTC.

In its sample, this clone was seen a few times. V gene TRBV13 combines with J gene TRBJ1-3; tentative D call: TRBD1 (5 bases). V lost 8 bases, J lost 4 bases, and 15 bases lay in between. This CDR3 is built from 14 residues. Germline V gene data show CDR1 as PRHDT and CDR2 as FYEKMQ (reference sequence). CDR3 sequence (DNA): TGTGCCAGCCTTTTAGGGGCTGGGGGAAACACCATATATTTT. Protein product: CASLLGAGGNTIYF.

The chain has TRBV12-3 or TRBV12-4 and TRBJ1-2; 7 nucleotides align to TRBD1. The CDR3 has 11 residues. The junction had 4 bases not matched to a gene; V was cut back by 5 bases and J by 10 bases. The CDR3 bases are TGTGCCAGCAGTCCCGGGACAGACTACACCTTC. As protein: CASSPGTDYTF.

The V call is TRBV19, the J call TRBJ2-5, with TRBD2 matching over 7 bases. CDR1 is LNHDA, CDR2 SQIVND, per germline (reference sequence). V lost 2 bases, J lost 4 bases, and 7 bases stayed unmatched. This CDR3 is built from 15 residues. The chain's CDR3 is CASSILGLVGETQYF. Written as DNA, the CDR3 is TGTGCCAGTAGTATACTCGGACTAGTTGGAGAGACCCAGTACTTC.

The chain recombines TRBV5-1 with TRBJ1-1; 12 nucleotides line up with TRBD1. The CDR3 runs 16 residues. Germline-derived CDR1 and CDR2 are SGHRS and YFSETQ. The junction had 5 bases not matched to a gene; V was cut back by 4 bases and J by 1 base. This CDR3 is CASSLGTGGQNTEAFF. CDR3 in DNA: TGCGCCAGCAGCCTCGGGACAGGGGGCCAGAACACTGAAGCTTTCTTT.

The rearrangement links TRBV7-9 to TRBJ2-5, with a weak D call TRBD2 (5 bases). The V gene lost 2 bases and the J gene lost 7 bases, with 8 bases spanning the gap. The germline CDR1 and CDR2 sequences are SEHNR and FQNEAQ (reference sequence). The CDR3 totals 12 residues. The CDR3 here is CASSLMEVTQYF. The CDR3 DNA reads TGTGCCAGCAGCTTAATGGAGGTGACCCAGTACTTC.

In nucleotides, the CDR3 is TGTGCCAGCGGCCGTACAGCAGCCACTGAAGCTTTCTTT. Encoded protein: CASGRTAATEAFF. V and J are TRBV6-5 and TRBJ1-1; unclear D gene. The V gene's germline CDR1 is MNHEY and CDR2 SVGAGI. Trimming shortened V by 8 bases and J by 4 bases, and 14 bases separated the two germline ends. The CDR3 consists of 13 residues.

This sequence joins TRBV7-3 and TRBJ2-1; the match to TRBD1 covers 10 bases. The CDR3 length is 16 residues. Unmatched junction bases numbered 9, after V lost 4 bases and J lost 6 bases. The germline gives CDR1 SGHTA, CDR2 FQGTGA. The CDR3 is CASSSAGTGATNEQFF. The DNA of the CDR3 is TGTGCCAGCAGCTCCGCCGGGACAGGGGCAACCAATGAGCAGTTCTTC.

V gene TRBV7-9 combines with J gene TRBJ1-2; D remains ambiguous. V gave up 5 bases and J gave up 3 bases, with 13 bases separating them. The CDR3 totals 14 residues. Germline V lookup: CDR1 SEHNR, CDR2 FQNEAQ (reference sequence). CDR3: CASSPKSGDYGYTF. The CDR3 coding sequence is TGTGCCAGCAGCCCGAAAAGCGGGGACTATGGCTACACCTTC.

The J gene is TRBJ1-1, the V gene TRBV11-1; weak D call: TRBD1 (5 bases). Germline assignment: CDR1 SGHAT and CDR2 FQDESV (reference sequence). The V gene lost 4 bases and the J gene lost 7 bases, with 19 bases spanning the gap. The CDR3 has 15 amino acids. This chain's CDR3 is CASSSPTGVLIEAFF. CDR3 nucleotides: TGTGCCAGCAGCTCCCCTACGGGGGTCTTAATTGAAGCTTTCTTT.

On this clone itself: This same CDR3 is encoded by further DNA sequences in the sample. The CDR3 region is CASRRLADKETQYF. In DNA, the CDR3 is TGTGCCAGCAGGAGGCTAGCGGATAAAGAGACCCAGTACTTC. The chain employs TRBV6-5 and TRBJ2-5; 7 bases are a match to TRBD2. CDR1 is MNHEY and CDR2 is SVGAGI in the germline V gene. The CDR3 covers 14 residues. The trim removed 6 bases at V and 3 bases at J, leaving 7 bases unmatched.

This chain connects TRBV18 to TRBJ1-2, with TRBD1 identical over 7 bases. The CDR3 has 14 amino acids. V lost 2 bases to trimming and J lost 5 bases; unmatched junction nucleotides: 5. CDR1 is KGHSH and CDR2 is LQKENI in the germline V gene. DNA of the CDR3: TGTGCCAGCTCACCATCGGGACAGCCTTATGGCTACACCTTC. Residues: CASSPSGQPYGYTF.

This chain links TRBV20-1 with TRBJ1-1; D unresolved. V lost 8 bases, J lost 5 bases, and 12 bases lay in between. From germline, CDR1 is DFQATT and CDR2 SNEGSKA (reference sequence). The CDR3 sequence is 11 residues long. CDR3 nucleotides: TGCAGTCTCAGACGAGGGACTGAAGCTTTCTTT. It encodes CSLRRGTEAFF.

The gene calls are TRBV5-1 and TRBJ2-5, with 10 bases lining up with TRBD1. CDR1 and CDR2 (germline): SGHRS, YFSETQ. CDR3 size: 14 residues. V shed 4 bases and J 9 bases; nucleotides not matched to a gene: 9. This CDR3 is CASSRTGGVGPQYF. For the CDR3, the DNA is TGCGCCAGCAGCCGGACAGGGGGTGTCGGGCCCCAGTACTTC.

V is TRBV7-6 and J is TRBJ2-1; D is perhaps TRBD1 (6 bases). CDR3 length: 16 amino acids. The germline CDR1 and CDR2 sequences are SGHVS and FNYEAQ. V gave up 8 bases and J gave up 2 bases, with 19 bases separating them. CDR3 sequence (DNA): TGTGCCAGCTCAACGGACGGCAGGGGAACCTACAATGAGCAGTTCTTC. This translates into CASSTDGRGTYNEQFF.

This chain links TRBV6-2 or TRBV6-3 with TRBJ2-1; D is possibly TRBD2 (6 bases). V gave up 3 bases and J gave up 2 bases, with 11 bases separating them. The V gene's germline CDR1 is MNHEY and CDR2 SVGEGT. The CDR3 has 15 residues. The CDR3 region is CASSYRWEAYNEQFF. The CDR3 nucleotides are TGTGCCAGCAGTTATAGGTGGGAGGCCTACAATGAGCAGTTCTTC.

V usage is TRBV28 and J usage is TRBJ2-3; 8 positions match TRBD2. Trimming cost V 2 bases and J 3 bases; bases outside gene matches: 4. The CDR3 totals 15 residues. Germline V gene sequence: CDR1 MDHEN, CDR2 SYDVKM. Written as DNA, the CDR3 is TGTGCCAGCAGTTTAACGGGACTAGTGACAGATACGCAGTATTTT. Protein: CASSLTGLVTDTQYF.

V usage is TRBV7-8 and J usage is TRBJ1-1; a possible D gene is TRBD1 (6 bases). CDR3 length equals 16 residues. The ends were cut back, 3 bases at V and 1 base at J, with 15 bases in the middle. Germline-derived CDR1 and CDR2 are SGHVS and FQNEAQ. This CDR3 is CASSFPVGARNTEAFF. CDR3 DNA: TGTGCCAGCAGCTTCCCCGTGGGGGCTCGGAACACTGAAGCTTTCTTT.

V usage is TRBV15 and J usage is TRBJ2-7; D is uncertain. Between the trimmed V and J ends, which lost 0 bases and 3 bases, there was a span of 12 bases. The CDR3 loop spans 15 amino acids. Per the germline V gene, CDR1 is LNHNV and CDR2 is YYDKDF (reference sequence). CDR3 bases: TGTGCCACCAGCAGAGATCCACCTGCGGACTACGAGCAGTACTTC. Translation: CATSRDPPADYEQYF.

The V and J genes are TRBV2 and TRBJ2-1; D is possibly TRBD2 (6 bases). CDR3 size: 17 residues. Trimming cost V 6 bases and J 0 bases, with 18 bases left between them. Germline-derived CDR1 and CDR2 are SNHLY and FYNNEI. The CDR3 DNA sequence: TGTGCCAGCAGCCTACGAGGGCGGGGCAGCTCCTACAATGAGCAGTTCTTC. Translation: CASSLRGRGSSYNEQFF.

The chain employs TRBV20-1 and TRBJ2-7; 7 nucleotides align to TRBD1. CDR3 length: 11 residues. V trimming: 6 bases; J trimming: 5 bases; junction bases outside the gene matches: 4. From germline, CDR1 is DFQATT and CDR2 SNEGSKA (reference sequence). In DNA form, the CDR3 reads TGCAGTGCCGAGACAGGGAACGAGCAGTACTTC. Its translation is CSAETGNEQYF.

The CDR3 bases are TGTGCCAGCAGCCATGAGGGGGCCAGGTCTGAAAAACTGTTTTTT. Protein product: CASSHEGARSEKLFF. The chain recombines TRBV14 with TRBJ1-4, with TRBD1 matching over 7 bases. The CDR3 length is 15 residues. Germline CDR1 SGHDN, CDR2 FVKESK. The ends lost 3 bases at V and 7 bases at J; junction bases unmatched: 8. Together with reference TRBV14 and TRBJ1-4, the CDR3 gives the full variable domain: EAGVTQFPSHSVIEKGQTVTLRCDPISGHDNLYWYRRVMGKEIKFLLHFVKESKQDESGMPNNRFLAERTGGTYSTLKVQPAELEDSGVYFCASSHEGARSEKLFFGSGTQLSVL.

This clone was detected once. The chain couples TRBV7-9 to TRBJ2-2; TRBD2 agrees at 8 bases. The CDR3 is made up of 18 amino acids. V shed 5 bases, J shed 1 base, and the junction held 12 bases outside the gene matches. CDR1 SEHNR and CDR2 FQNEAQ come from the germline V gene (reference sequence). The chain's CDR3 is CASSPRFMSGGNTGELFF. The CDR3 coding sequence is TGTGCCAGCAGCCCCCGTTTTATGAGCGGGGGGAACACCGGGGAGCTGTTTTTT.

The chain combines TRBV28 with TRBJ2-3, with D maybe TRBD2 (6 bases). Germline V gives CDR1 MDHEN, CDR2 SYDVKM. Trimming removed 1 base at V and 3 bases at J, with 14 bases between. This CDR3 region has 16 residues. CDR3 nucleotides: TGTGCCAGCAGTTTATCTTCCGGGAGCCTAACAGATACGCAGTATTTT. Its protein product is CASSLSSGSLTDTQYF. The variable domain in full, with the rest retrieved from reference TRBV28 and TRBJ2-3, is DVKVTQSSRYLVKRTGEKVFLECVQDMDHENMFWYRQDPGLGLRLIYFSYDVKMKEKGDIPEGYSVSREKKERFSLILESASTNQTSMYLCASSLSSGSLTDTQYFGPGTRLTVL.

The chain recombines TRBV11-2 with TRBJ1-3; D gene ambiguous. The germline CDR1 and CDR2 sequences are SGHAT and FQNNGV. The CDR3 loop spans 14 amino acids. V was shortened by 1 base and J by 0 bases, with 4 bases between the two germline ends. CDR3 sequence (DNA): TGTGCCAGCAGCTTAGCGGGCTCTGGAAACACCATATATTTT. Residues: CASSLAGSGNTIYF.

The V call is TRBV7-2, the J call TRBJ2-3; 7 positions agree with TRBD2. The V segment lost 5 bases and the J segment 4 bases; nucleotides outside the gene matches: 9. CDR3 size: 15 residues. The V gene's germline CDR1 is SGHTA and CDR2 FQGNSA. Written as DNA, the CDR3 is TGTGCCAGCAGCCCCCCGGGGAGGGAGTCAGATACGCAGTATTTT. It is translated as CASSPPGRESDTQYF.

This chain joins TRBV5-1 and TRBJ2-5; perhaps TRBD1 as D (5 bases). Trimming removed 3 bases at V and 1 base at J, with 10 bases between. Germline V lookup: CDR1 SGHRS, CDR2 YFSETQ. The CDR3 length is 14 residues. This CDR3 reads CASSWQGIQETQYF. CDR3 nucleotides: TGCGCCAGCAGCTGGCAGGGTATCCAAGAGACCCAGTACTTC.